This T cell receptor (beta chain) was identified during a study of T cell responses to AZD1222 COVID-19 vaccine. Overall study: Pooling of second doses given at about 4 or about 12 weeks was done. Study-wide findings and caveats: Across the whole spike, CD4 TCRs peaked at regions 160-218 and 743-854.

Measured with immunoSEQ multiplex PCR; TCRdb has only the in-frame clones, and not every one. The sample holds 110,000 to 150,000 clones, roughly 85% seen once. The CDR3 covers 14 residues. Deletions cut 7 bases from V and 1 base from J, with 11 bases between. Germline V CDR1 and CDR2: MNHEY, SVGAGI. Worth noting for this clone: The antigen remains undetermined.

The receptor comes from an adult in good health. The starting material was peripheral blood, obtained on day 0 of AZD1222 vaccination. The rearrangement uses TRBV6-5 and TRBJ2-1; TRBD1 might be the D (6 bases). CDR3 sequence: CASKGDNSYNEQFF. The CDR3 DNA is TGTGCCAGCAAGGGGGACAATTCCTACAATGAGCAGTTCTTC.